This T cell receptor beta chain was recorded in a study of blood T cell repertoires in COVID-19. Study overall: Researchers got acute and convalescent COVID-19 samples from the United States, Italy and Spain.

TCRdb's table, derived via immunoSEQ multiplex PCR, lists solely in-frame clones and lacks some. The table has fewer than 350,000 clones, approximately 91% seen once. Per germline, CDR1 SGHNT and CDR2 YENEEA. The CDR3 totals 14 residues. Trimming took off 5 bases at V and 3 bases at J, with 14 bases between the two ends. The V gene is TRBV11-3, the J gene TRBJ2-7; perhaps TRBD2 as D (5 bases). This clonotype originated in a young man with active or convalescent COVID-19. The sequenced sample consisted of peripheral blood. This CDR3 reads CASSESDRDYEQYF. The CDR3 DNA sequence: TGTGCCAGCAGCGAGAGTGATCGGGACTACGAGCAGTACTTC.